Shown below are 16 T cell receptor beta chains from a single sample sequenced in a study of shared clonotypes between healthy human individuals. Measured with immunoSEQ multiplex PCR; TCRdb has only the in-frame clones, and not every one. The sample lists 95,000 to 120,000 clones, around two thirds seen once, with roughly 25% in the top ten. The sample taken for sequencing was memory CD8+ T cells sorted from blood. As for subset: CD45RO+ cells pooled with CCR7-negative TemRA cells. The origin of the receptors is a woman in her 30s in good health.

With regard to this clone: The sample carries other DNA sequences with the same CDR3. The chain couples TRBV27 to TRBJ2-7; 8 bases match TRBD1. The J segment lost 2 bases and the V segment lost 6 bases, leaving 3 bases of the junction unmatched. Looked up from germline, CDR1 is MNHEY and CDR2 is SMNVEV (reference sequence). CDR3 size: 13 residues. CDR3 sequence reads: CASSQGATYEQYF. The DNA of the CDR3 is TGTGCCAGCAGCCAGGGGGCCACCTACGAGCAGTACTTC.

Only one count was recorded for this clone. The CDR3: CASKMENEVGELFF. The CDR3 DNA is TGTGCCAGCAAAATGGAAAACGAGGTCGGGGAGCTGTTTTTT. The V call is TRBV2, the J call TRBJ2-2; D is unclear. CDR1 and CDR2 from the germline V gene are SNHLY and FYNNEI. The CDR3 runs 14 residues. V lost 7 bases and J lost 7, with 16 bases in between.

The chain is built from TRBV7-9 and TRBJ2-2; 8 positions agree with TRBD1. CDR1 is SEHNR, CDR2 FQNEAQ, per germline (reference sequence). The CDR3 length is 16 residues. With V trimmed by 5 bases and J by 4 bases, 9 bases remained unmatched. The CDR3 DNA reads TGTGCCAGCAGCAACAGGCAGGGGGCTGGCACCGGGGAGCTGTTTTTT. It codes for CASSNRQGAGTGELFF.

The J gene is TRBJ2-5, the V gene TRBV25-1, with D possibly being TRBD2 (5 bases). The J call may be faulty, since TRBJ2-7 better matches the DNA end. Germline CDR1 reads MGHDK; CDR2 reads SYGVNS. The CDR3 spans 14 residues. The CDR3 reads CASSESGLRYEQYF. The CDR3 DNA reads TGTGCCAGCAGTGAATCCGGACTCCGCTACGAGCAGTACTTC.

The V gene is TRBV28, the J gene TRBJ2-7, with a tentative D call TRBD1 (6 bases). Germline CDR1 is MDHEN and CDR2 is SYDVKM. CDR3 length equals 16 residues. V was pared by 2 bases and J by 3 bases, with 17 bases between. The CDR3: CASSLADRKRGYEQYF. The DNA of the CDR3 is TGTGCCAGCAGTTTAGCCGACAGGAAAAGAGGCTACGAGCAGTACTTC.

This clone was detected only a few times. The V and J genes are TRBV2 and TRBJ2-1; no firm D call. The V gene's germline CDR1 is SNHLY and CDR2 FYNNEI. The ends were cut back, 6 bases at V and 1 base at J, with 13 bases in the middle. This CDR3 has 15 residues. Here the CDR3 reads CASRSIPLSYNEQFF. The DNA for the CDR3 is TGTGCCAGCAGATCCATCCCCCTATCCTACAATGAGCAGTTCTTC. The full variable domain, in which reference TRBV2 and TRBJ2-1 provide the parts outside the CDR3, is EPEVTQTPSHQVTQMGQEVILRCVPISNHLYFYWYRQILGQKVEFLVSFYNNEISEKSEIFDDQFSVERPDGSNFTLKIRSTKLEDSAMYFCASRSIPLSYNEQFFGPGTRLTVL.

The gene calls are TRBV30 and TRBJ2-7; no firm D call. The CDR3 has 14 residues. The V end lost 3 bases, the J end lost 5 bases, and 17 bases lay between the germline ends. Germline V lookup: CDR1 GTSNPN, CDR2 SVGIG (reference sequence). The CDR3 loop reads CAWSAEPDSDEQYF. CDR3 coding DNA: TGTGCCTGGAGCGCCGAACCCGACTCGGACGAGCAGTACTTC.

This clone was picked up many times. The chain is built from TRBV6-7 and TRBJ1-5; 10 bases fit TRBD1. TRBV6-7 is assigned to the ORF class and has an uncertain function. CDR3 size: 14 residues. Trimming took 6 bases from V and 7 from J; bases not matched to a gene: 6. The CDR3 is CASSNGTGDQPQHF. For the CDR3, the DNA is TGTGCCAGCAGCAACGGGACAGGGGACCAGCCCCAGCATTTT.

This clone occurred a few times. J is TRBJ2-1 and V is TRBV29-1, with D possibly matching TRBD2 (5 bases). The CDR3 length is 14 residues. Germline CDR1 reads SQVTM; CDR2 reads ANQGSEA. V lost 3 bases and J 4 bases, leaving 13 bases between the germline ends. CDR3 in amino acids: CSVDRARRYNEQFF. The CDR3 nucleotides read TGCAGCGTTGACCGGGCTAGGAGGTACAATGAGCAGTTCTTC.

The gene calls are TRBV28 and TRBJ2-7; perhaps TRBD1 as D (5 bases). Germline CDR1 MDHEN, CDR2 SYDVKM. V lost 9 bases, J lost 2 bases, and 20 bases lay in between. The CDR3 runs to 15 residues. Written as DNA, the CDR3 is TGTGCCAGGACGGTGACAGCTTCACCTCCCTACGAGCAGTACTTC. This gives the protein CARTVTASPPYEQYF.

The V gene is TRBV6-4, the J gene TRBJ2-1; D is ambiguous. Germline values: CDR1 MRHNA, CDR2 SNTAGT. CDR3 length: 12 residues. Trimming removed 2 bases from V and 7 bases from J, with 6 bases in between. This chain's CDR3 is CASSDGRNEQFF. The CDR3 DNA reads TGTGCCAGCAGTGACGGTAGGAATGAGCAGTTCTTC.

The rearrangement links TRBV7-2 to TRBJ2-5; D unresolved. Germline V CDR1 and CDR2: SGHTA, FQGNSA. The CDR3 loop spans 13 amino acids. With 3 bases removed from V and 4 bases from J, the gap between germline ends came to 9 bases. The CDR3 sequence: CASSFQVSETQYF. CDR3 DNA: TGTGCCAGCAGCTTCCAGGTATCAGAGACCCAGTACTTC.

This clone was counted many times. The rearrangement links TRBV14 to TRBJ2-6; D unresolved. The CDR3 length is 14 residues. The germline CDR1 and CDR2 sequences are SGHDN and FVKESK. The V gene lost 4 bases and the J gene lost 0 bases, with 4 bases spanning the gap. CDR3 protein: CASSPFSGANVLTF. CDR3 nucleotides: TGTGCCAGCAGCCCCTTCTCTGGGGCCAACGTCCTGACTTTC.

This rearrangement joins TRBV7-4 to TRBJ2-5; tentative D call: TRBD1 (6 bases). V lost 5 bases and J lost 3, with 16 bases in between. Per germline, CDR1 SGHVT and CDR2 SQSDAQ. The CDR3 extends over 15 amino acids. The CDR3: CASSVTQGTEETQYF. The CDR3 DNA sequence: TGTGCCAGCAGCGTAACGCAGGGGACCGAAGAGACCCAGTACTTC.

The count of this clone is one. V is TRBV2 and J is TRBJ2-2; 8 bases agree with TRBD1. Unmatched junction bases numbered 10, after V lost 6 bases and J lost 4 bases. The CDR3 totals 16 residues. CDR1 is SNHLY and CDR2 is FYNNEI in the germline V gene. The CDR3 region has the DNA TGTGCCAGCAGGAGCCGGGACAGGTCGATCACCGGGGAGCTGTTTTTT. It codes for CASRSRDRSITGELFF.

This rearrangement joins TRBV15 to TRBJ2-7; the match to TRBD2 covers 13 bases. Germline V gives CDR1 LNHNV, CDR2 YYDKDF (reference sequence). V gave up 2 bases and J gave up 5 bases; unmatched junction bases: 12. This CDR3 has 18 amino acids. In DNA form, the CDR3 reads TGTGCCACCAGCAGAACCGACGAGAGGACTAGCGGGAGACACGAGCAGTACTTC. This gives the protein CATSRTDERTSGRHEQYF.